The 27 T cell receptor beta chains reported below all come from one sample, sequenced in a study of cytomegalovirus exposure and HLA in healthy donors. This PCR relied on a set of 60 Vbeta primers and 13 Jbeta primers. Assay used: immunoSEQ multiplex PCR; TCRdb lists only in-frame clones, some missing. The data contain 150,000 to 200,000 clones, 87% of them singletons. The sample was PBMCs. The receptors come from a girl in the first two years of life in good health and CMV-seronegative.

The chain has TRBV6-1 and TRBJ1-1; tentatively, D is TRBD1 (6 bases). The CDR3 runs 13 residues. V gave up 8 bases and J gave up 8 bases, with 18 bases separating them. Germline-derived CDR1 and CDR2 are MNHNS and SASEGT. DNA for the CDR3: TGTGCCAGCCGCGAACAGGGATACTCGGAAGCTTTCTTT. Protein: CASREQGYSEAFF.

J is TRBJ2-3 and V is TRBV5-1; possible D gene TRBD1, 5 bases. The CDR3 spans 16 residues. V was trimmed by 4 bases and J by 2 bases, leaving 17 bases between them. CDR1 and CDR2 from the germline V gene are SGHRS and YFSETQ. CDR3 amino acids: CASSLRRRQNTDTQYF. CDR3 bases: TGCGCCAGCAGCCTGAGAAGGAGACAGAACACAGATACGCAGTATTTT.

Comment on this clone: Other DNA sequences in the sample encode the same CDR3. The rearrangement joins TRBV19 to TRBJ1-6; 8 bases are a match to TRBD1. Germline V gene data show CDR1 as LNHDA and CDR2 as SQIVND (reference sequence). V gave up 7 bases and J gave up 10 bases; unmatched junction bases: 9. The CDR3 runs to 14 residues. CDR3 in DNA: TGTGCCAGTAATTCGGGACAGGCTAGCTCACCCCTCCACTTT. This codes for CASNSGQASSPLHF.

This clone was recorded only once. The DNA for the CDR3 is TGCGCCAGCAGCCGACGGGACAGCTCCTACAATGAGCAGTTCTTC. Its protein product is CASSRRDSSYNEQFF. J is TRBJ2-1 and V is TRBV4-3; 7 positions match TRBD1. The J segment lost 0 bases and the V segment lost 4 bases, leaving 3 bases of the junction unmatched. This CDR3 has 15 amino acids. Germline CDR1 reads LGHNA; CDR2 reads YSLEER.

CDR3 residues: CASREAGGTDTQYF. The DNA for the CDR3 is TGTGCCAGCAGAGAAGCGGGGGGAACAGATACGCAGTATTTT. V gene TRBV9 combines with J gene TRBJ2-3, with 9 bases matching TRBD2. There are 14 residues in the CDR3. Trimming removed 5 bases from V and 3 bases from J; junction bases left unmatched: 4. The V gene's germline CDR1 is SGDLS and CDR2 YYNGEE.

The J gene is TRBJ1-5, the V gene TRBV25-1, with 9 positions matching TRBD1. J gave up 5 bases and V 8 bases, and 4 bases lay outside the gene matches. This CDR3 is 13 amino acids long. Germline V CDR1 and CDR2: MGHDK, SYGVNS. CDR3 protein: CASRDRDHQPQHF. The CDR3 coding sequence is TGTGCCAGCCGGGACAGGGACCATCAGCCCCAGCATTTT.

The chain links TRBV11-2 to TRBJ2-3; the D gene is possibly TRBD1 (7 bases). With 3 bases removed from V and 4 bases from J, the gap between germline ends came to 14 bases. The V gene's germline CDR1 is SGHAT and CDR2 FQNNGV. This CDR3 is 15 amino acids long. DNA for the CDR3: TGTGCCAGCAGCTTGATTCAGGGGGAGGCAGATACGCAGTATTTT. It yields the protein CASSLIQGEADTQYF.

The chain is built from TRBV30 and TRBJ1-5; D might be TRBD1 (6 bases). V lost 3 bases to trimming and J lost 4 bases, with 13 bases between them. There are 14 residues in the CDR3. From germline, CDR1 is GTSNPN and CDR2 SVGIG (reference sequence). The CDR3, as DNA: TGTGCCTGGAGCCTGGACAGACCGAATCAGCCCCAGCATTTT. It is translated as CAWSLDRPNQPQHF. The full variable domain, with the rest looked up from reference TRBV30 and TRBJ1-5, is SQTIHQWPATLVQPVGSPLSLECTVEGTSNPNLYWYRQAAGRGLQLLFYSVGIGQISSEVPQNLSASRPQDRQFILSSKKLLLSDSGFYLCAWSLDRPNQPQHFGDGTRLSIL.

The DNA for the CDR3 is TGCGCCAGCAGCCCACCACAGGGTTTGATCGGCTACACCTTC. This sequence encodes CASSPPQGLIGYTF. V and J are TRBV5-1 and TRBJ1-2; perhaps TRBD1 as D (6 bases). In germline, CDR1 is SGHRS, CDR2 YFSETQ. This CDR3 is built from 14 residues. Trimming pared 4 bases from V and 8 bases from J, leaving 18 bases between.

The V call is TRBV27, the J call TRBJ2-1; possible D gene TRBD1, 5 bases. The germline V and J ends were trimmed by 2 bases and 4 bases, with 12 bases remaining between them. Germline V gene data show CDR1 as MNHEY and CDR2 as SMNVEV (reference sequence). This CDR3 contains 15 residues. The CDR3 DNA reads TGTGCCAGCAGTTTACAGGGCCGATCATACAATGAGCAGTTCTTC. Protein product: CASSLQGRSYNEQFF.

The V and J genes are TRBV7-3 and TRBJ1-5, with 9 bases lining up with TRBD1. From germline, CDR1 is SGHTA and CDR2 FQGTGA. After removal of 8 bases from V and 5 bases from J, the junction contained 13 bases not matched to a gene. The CDR3 sequence is 16 residues long. CDR3 region: CASGYSNRGPDQPQHF. CDR3 DNA sequence: TGTGCCAGCGGTTACAGTAACAGGGGGCCCGATCAGCCCCAGCATTTT.

This chain uses TRBV7-3 with TRBJ2-5; tentative D call: TRBD2 (5 bases). This CDR3 has 14 amino acids. From germline, CDR1 is SGHTA and CDR2 FQGTGA. The V end was cut by 2 bases, the J end by 5 bases, with 12 bases between. CDR3 sequence: CASSLGGFEETQYF. The CDR3 region has the DNA TGTGCCAGCAGCTTAGGCGGGTTCGAGGAGACCCAGTACTTC.

This chain joins TRBV4-1 and TRBJ1-5; D unresolved. Germline assignment: CDR1 MGHRA and CDR2 YSYEKL. The V end lost 1 base, the J end lost 1 base, and 11 bases lay between the germline ends. This CDR3 is built from 16 residues. CDR3 sequence: CASSQGYSRSNQPQHF. The CDR3 coding sequence is TGCGCCAGCAGCCAAGGGTACAGTCGGAGCAATCAGCCCCAGCATTTT.

This chain connects TRBV11-3 to TRBJ1-5, with D maybe TRBD1 (5 bases). In germline, CDR1 is SGHNT, CDR2 YENEEA. This CDR3 comprises 18 residues. V lost 4 bases and J 2 bases, leaving 21 bases between the germline ends. CDR3 DNA: TGTGCCAGCAGCTGTAATTCCCAGGGCGGATGCGGCAATCAGCCCCAGCATTTT. Its translation: CASSCNSQGGCGNQPQHF.

The CDR3 sequence is CASSLLATALYEQYF. CDR3 DNA sequence: TGTGCCAGCAGCTTGCTAGCCACTGCTTTATACGAGCAGTACTTC. This rearrangement joins TRBV5-5 to TRBJ2-7, with D possibly TRBD2 on 5 matching bases. Between the trimmed V and J ends, which lost 1 base and 4 bases, there was a span of 15 bases. CDR1 is SGHKS and CDR2 is YYEKEE in the germline V gene (reference sequence). The CDR3 loop spans 15 amino acids.

The chain joins TRBV19 to TRBJ2-4, with a possible D match to TRBD2 (6 bases). CDR1 and CDR2 (germline): LNHDA, SQIVND (reference sequence). V lost 1 base and J 7 bases, leaving 11 bases between the germline ends. The CDR3 is made up of 14 amino acids. For the CDR3, the DNA is TGTGCCAGTAGTATAGCGGGGGACTCTAACATTCAGTACTTC. Residues: CASSIAGDSNIQYF.

The chain couples TRBV27 to TRBJ2-7; no clear D. CDR1 is MNHEY and CDR2 is SMNVEV in the germline V gene (reference sequence). V lost 6 bases, J lost 0 bases, and 12 bases lay in between. The CDR3 contains 14 residues. CDR3 region: CASRPIMSSYEQYF. CDR3 nucleotide sequence: TGTGCCAGCAGGCCTATCATGAGCTCCTACGAGCAGTACTTC.

The V and J genes are TRBV4-1 and TRBJ2-1, with D possibly being TRBD2 (6 bases). CDR1 and CDR2 (germline): MGHRA, YSYEKL. The CDR3 extends over 16 amino acids. Trimming shortened V by 7 bases and J by 2 bases, and 18 bases separated the two germline ends. The DNA of the CDR3 is TGCGCCAGCACCCTGACTGGTAGCGGTACCTACAATGAGCAGTTCTTC. It specifies CASTLTGSGTYNEQFF.

The V and J genes are TRBV5-8 and TRBJ1-5; D unresolved. Trimming took 2 bases from V and 4 from J, leaving 4 bases between them. Germline CDR1 and CDR2: SGHTS and YDEGEE. The CDR3 contains 12 residues. The CDR3 sequence is CASSFTNQPQHF. The CDR3 nucleotides read TGTGCCAGCAGCTTCACTAATCAGCCCCAGCATTTT.

The rearrangement uses TRBV27 and TRBJ2-3; 10 bases agree with TRBD1. The ends lost 6 bases at V and 7 bases at J; junction bases unmatched: 4. The length of the CDR3 is 13 residues. The germline V gene encodes CDR1 MNHEY and CDR2 SMNVEV (reference sequence). CDR3 in amino acids: CASRRDRGYTQYF. CDR3 bases: TGTGCCAGCAGGAGGGACAGGGGCTATACGCAGTATTTT.

The V gene is TRBV9, the J gene TRBJ2-7, with a weak D call TRBD1 (5 bases). The germline V gene encodes CDR1 SGDLS and CDR2 YYNGEE. The CDR3 length is 14 residues. The V and J ends lost 4 bases and 1 base respectively, with 12 bases between them. This CDR3 is CASSLTGHSYEQYF. The CDR3 DNA reads TGTGCCAGCAGCCTAACAGGTCATTCCTACGAGCAGTACTTC.

V and J are TRBV27 and TRBJ1-1; D remains ambiguous. This CDR3 has 15 amino acids. The V gene lost 1 base and the J gene lost 1 base, with 10 bases spanning the gap. The germline CDR1 and CDR2 sequences are MNHEY and SMNVEV (reference sequence). The CDR3 region has the DNA TGTGCCAGCAGTTTATATCCCAGGCAGAACACTGAAGCTTTCTTT. Protein: CASSLYPRQNTEAFF.

This chain connects TRBV4-1 to TRBJ2-7; 9 bases line up with TRBD2. Germline V lookup: CDR1 MGHRA, CDR2 YSYEKL. The CDR3 is 17 amino acids. The V segment lost 6 bases and the J segment 4 bases; nucleotides outside the gene matches: 16. The CDR3 region is CASSQSPAGGPSYEQYF. CDR3 sequence (DNA): TGCGCCAGCAGTCAATCGCCGGCGGGAGGGCCGAGTTACGAGCAGTACTTC.

The chain carries TRBV11-2 and TRBJ2-7; 7 bases map to TRBD2. Per germline, CDR1 SGHAT and CDR2 FQNNGV. The CDR3 runs to 14 residues. V gave up 1 base and J gave up 2 bases; unmatched junction bases: 2. Here the CDR3 reads CASSLGLAAYEQYF. CDR3 bases: TGTGCCAGCAGCTTAGGTCTAGCGGCCTACGAGCAGTACTTC.

The V and J genes are TRBV10-3 and TRBJ1-6; D not certain. CDR1 ENHRY and CDR2 SYGVKD come from the germline V gene. This CDR3 contains 16 residues. The germline V and J ends were trimmed by 0 bases and 0 bases, with 6 bases remaining between them. This chain's CDR3 is CAISESLSSYNSPLHF. In nucleotides, the CDR3 is TGTGCCATCAGTGAGTCGTTGAGCTCCTATAATTCACCCCTCCACTTT.

The CDR3 nucleotides are TGTGCCAGCAGCCAAGATAAGGCAGGGGGGGAGACCCAGTACTTC. Translating gives CASSQDKAGGETQYF. V usage is TRBV4-2 and J usage is TRBJ2-5, with a weak D call TRBD1 (7 bases). The CDR3 is 15 residues long. Trimming stripped 0 bases from V and 5 bases from J, with 13 bases between. From germline, CDR1 is LGHNA and CDR2 YNFKEQ.

J is TRBJ2-7 and V is TRBV16; D not certain. The germline V and J ends were trimmed by 0 bases and 6 bases, with 9 bases remaining between them. Germline values: CDR1 KGHSY, CDR2 FQNENV. CDR3 length: 13 residues. CDR3 DNA: TGTGCCAGCAGCCAATCCGTAGTCGCCGAGCAGTACTTC. Protein: CASSQSVVAEQYF.